This passage covers 12 T cell receptor beta chains from one sample sequenced in a study of regulatory dendritic cells for organ transplantation. Using immunoSEQ multiplex PCR, the repertoire was profiled, and TCRdb retains in-frame clones only, with some absent. This table has more than 35,000 clones, about 89% appearing once. The sample taken for sequencing was naive CD8+ T cells from blood. Subset denoted: CD45RA+ naive T cells. These receptors were collected from a human donor in good health.

This chain connects TRBV28 to TRBJ2-3; 8 bases line up with TRBD2. The CDR3 runs 13 residues. Germline CDR1 and CDR2: MDHEN and SYDVKM. V trimming: 10 bases; J trimming: 3 bases; junction bases outside the gene matches: 6. CDR3 nucleotides: TGTGCCACAGAGGGACTAGTAACAGATACGCAGTATTTT. Its translation is CATEGLVTDTQYF.

The chain employs TRBV11-2 and TRBJ2-4, with TRBD2 matching 8 bases. This CDR3 has 13 residues. V dropped 6 bases and J dropped 9; count of bases not matched to a gene: 7. CDR1 is SGHAT and CDR2 is FQNNGV in the germline V gene. The CDR3 loop is CASSPYGGGIQYF. The CDR3 bases are TGTGCCAGCAGTCCCTACGGGGGGGGCATTCAGTACTTC.

The chain combines TRBV6-5 with TRBJ2-3, with TRBD2 identical over 12 bases. V gave up 0 bases and J gave up 6 bases; unmatched junction bases: 4. CDR1 is MNHEY, CDR2 SVGAGI, per germline. This CDR3 spans 16 amino acids. In DNA form, the CDR3 reads TGTGCCAGCAGTTACTCCCTAGCGGGGGGGAGGGATACGCAGTATTTT. Residues: CASSYSLAGGRDTQYF.

The genes are TRBV27 and TRBJ2-7; 9 bases align to TRBD2. V was pared by 5 bases and J by 2 bases, with 13 bases of the junction left unmatched. Germline assignment: CDR1 MNHEY and CDR2 SMNVEV (reference sequence). The CDR3 extends over 17 amino acids. CDR3 coding DNA: TGTGCCAGCAGTCCCAGTCCTCTAGCGGGATCTCCCTACGAGCAGTACTTC. Its protein product is CASSPSPLAGSPYEQYF.

V is TRBV4-3 and J is TRBJ1-1; 7 bases are a match to TRBD1. The CDR3 extends over 15 amino acids. CDR1 LGHNA and CDR2 YSLEER come from the germline V gene. V lost 1 base to trimming and J lost 8 bases; unmatched junction nucleotides: 10. The CDR3: CASSQGLIGGMEAFF. CDR3 DNA sequence: TGCGCCAGCAGCCAAGGCCTTATAGGGGGCATGGAAGCTTTCTTT.

V usage is TRBV28 and J usage is TRBJ1-5, with TRBD1 matching 7 bases. Germline V gene lookup returns CDR1 MDHEN and CDR2 SYDVKM. The CDR3 covers 16 residues. Unmatched junction bases numbered 13, after V lost 5 bases and J lost 6 bases. CDR3 DNA: TGTGCCAGCAGTCTTCAGGGGGGCGGTGGTGGTCAGCCCCAGCATTTT. It yields the protein CASSLQGGGGGQPQHF.

The V call is TRBV27, the J call TRBJ2-7, with D uncertain. CDR1 MNHEY and CDR2 SMNVEV come from the germline V gene (reference sequence). CDR3 size: 12 residues. Trimming shortened V by 9 bases and J by 3 bases, and 12 bases separated the two germline ends. This chain's CDR3 is CASKTGNYEQYF. CDR3 bases: TGTGCCAGTAAGACCGGAAACTACGAGCAGTACTTC.

The rearrangement joins TRBV5-1 to TRBJ1-6, with 8 bases matching TRBD1. V lost 0 bases and J lost 6; bases outside the gene matches: 5. The germline V gene has CDR1 SGHRS and CDR2 YFSETQ. This CDR3 comprises 16 residues. CDR3 protein: CASSLDRGIFNSPLHF. The CDR3 DNA is TGCGCCAGCAGCTTGGACAGGGGGATCTTTAATTCACCCCTCCACTTT. The full variable domain, with the rest looked up from reference TRBV5-1 and TRBJ1-6, is KAGVTQTPRYLIKTRGQQVTLSCSPISGHRSVSWYQQTPGQGLQFLFEYFSETQRNKGNFPGRFSGRQFSNSRSEMNVSTLELGDSALYLCASSLDRGIFNSPLHFGNGTRLTVT.

The chain uses TRBV2 and TRBJ2-7, with D perhaps TRBD2 (6 bases). The CDR3 spans 16 residues. V dropped 0 bases and J dropped 2 bases, with 14 bases sitting between them. CDR1 is SNHLY, CDR2 FYNNEI, per germline. The CDR3 loop reads CASSEAPLGRPYEQYF. As DNA, the CDR3 is TGTGCCAGCAGTGAAGCGCCCCTAGGGAGGCCCTACGAGCAGTACTTC. Variable domain in full (rest from reference TRBV2 and TRBJ2-7): EPEVTQTPSHQVTQMGQEVILRCVPISNHLYFYWYRQILGQKVEFLVSFYNNEISEKSEIFDDQFSVERPDGSNFTLKIRSTKLEDSAMYFCASSEAPLGRPYEQYFGPGTRLTVT.

The chain carries TRBV28 and TRBJ2-7; no clear D. The CDR3 length is 15 residues. Looked up from germline, CDR1 is MDHEN and CDR2 is SYDVKM. V was cut by 3 bases and J by 5 bases, with 17 bases left in between. CDR3 coding DNA: TGTGCCAGCAGTTTGGAAGACCAACTCGTCGACGAGCAGTACTTC. Translated: CASSLEDQLVDEQYF.

The rearrangement links TRBV6-5 to TRBJ1-1; D remains unclear. Germline V gene data show CDR1 as MNHEY and CDR2 as SVGAGI. V lost 2 bases, J lost 8 bases, and 6 bases lay in between. There are 11 residues in the CDR3. The CDR3 region has the DNA TGTGCCAGCAGTTACCGCCTAGAAGCTTTCTTT. Translation: CASSYRLEAFF.

V usage is TRBV9 and J usage is TRBJ2-7, with 12 bases fitting TRBD1. J gave up 5 bases and V 0 bases, and 3 bases lay outside the gene matches. CDR1 SGDLS and CDR2 YYNGEE come from the germline V gene. The CDR3 consists of 15 residues. In nucleotides, the CDR3 is TGTGCCAGCAGCGTAGATGGGACAGGGGGCGACGAGCAGTACTTC. Protein product: CASSVDGTGGDEQYF. The variable domain in full, completed from reference TRBV9 and TRBJ2-7, reads DSGVTQTPKHLITATGQRVTLRCSPRSGDLSVYWYQQSLDQGLQFLIQYYNGEERAKGNILERFSAQQFPDLHSELNLSSLELGDSALYFCASSVDGTGGDEQYFGPGTRLTVT.